These T cell receptor beta chains were read from a single sample in a study of blood T cell repertoires in COVID-19. Profiled with immunoSEQ multiplex PCR; TCRdb holds only in-frame clones, not every one. The table shows 200,000 to 300,000 clones, with 80% to 85% occurring only once. Sequencing was done on a sample of peripheral blood. The receptors come from a man aged 55-75 years with acute or convalescent COVID-19. CDR3s include the opening cysteine and the closing phenylalanine or tryptophan. Fields, in order: CDR3 DNA, CDR3 protein, V gene, D gene, clone size, J gene. A D gene is named only where the DNA matches it firmly. Clone size is given for some rows only: seen once, a few or many times, or a class if the clone is expanded.

DNA: TGTGCCAGCAGCTGGACAGCGGCCTACGAGCAGTACTTC
CDR3: CASSWTAAYEQYF
V: TRBV11-2
D: -
size: -
J: TRBJ2-7

DNA: TGTGCCAGCAGCTACATTGGACAGCCCAACTATGGCTACACCTTC
CDR3: CASSYIGQPNYGYTF
V: TRBV7-9
D: -
size: once
J: TRBJ1-2

DNA: TGCGCCAGCAGCCAAGCGAGGGATGTCTTCTCCTACAATGAGCAGTTCTTC
CDR3: CASSQARDVFSYNEQFF
V: TRBV4-1
D: -
size: -
J: TRBJ2-1

DNA: TGTGCCAGCAGCCGAGGACTAGCGTCCAATGAGCAGTTCTTC
CDR3: CASSRGLASNEQFF
V: TRBV11-3
D: TRBD2
size: -
J: TRBJ2-1

DNA: TGTGCCAACATATTAGGACAGGGTTATACTGAAGCTTTCTTT
CDR3: CANILGQGYTEAFF
V: TRBV2
D: TRBD1
size: few
J: TRBJ1-1

DNA: TGCGCCAGCAGCCAAGATCCCCGGGGACTTTCCTACAATGAGCAGTTCTTC
CDR3: CASSQDPRGLSYNEQFF
V: TRBV4-1
D: -
size: -
J: TRBJ2-1

DNA: TGTGCCAGCAACCCTTTTTCGGGTTATGGCTACACCTTC
CDR3: CASNPFSGYGYTF
V: TRBV28
D: -
size: few
J: TRBJ1-2

DNA: TGTGCCACCAGTGATTCAGACTCCTCCGAGCAGTACTTC
CDR3: CATSDSDSSEQYF
V: TRBV24-1
D: -
size: -
J: TRBJ2-7

DNA: TGTGCCAGCAGCTTAGTGGGCGGGGGTCCGTTATCCCAGCCCCAGCATTTT
CDR3: CASSLVGGGPLSQPQHF
V: TRBV7-2
D: -
size: -
J: TRBJ1-5

DNA: TGTGCCAGCTCACCACCCCTAGCGGGGGGTTACTACAATGAGCAGTTCTTC
CDR3: CASSPPLAGGYYNEQFF
V: TRBV18
D: TRBD2
size: -
J: TRBJ2-1

DNA: TGTGCCAGCAGGGTTGGGCGGGAGGTACGGTCCTACAATGAGCAGTTCTTC
CDR3: CASRVGREVRSYNEQFF
V: TRBV9
D: TRBD2
size: -
J: TRBJ2-1

DNA: TGTGCCAGCAGTCGATGGACAGGGAAAAACTACGAGCAGTACTTC
CDR3: CASSRWTGKNYEQYF
V: TRBV6-6
D: TRBD1
size: -
J: TRBJ2-7

DNA: TGTGCCAGCAGTTACTTCGGGACAGGGGGCGAGGAAGGCTACACCTTC
CDR3: CASSYFGTGGEEGYTF
V: TRBV6-2/TRBV6-3
D: TRBD1
size: -
J: TRBJ1-2

DNA: TGTGCCAGCAGCCCTTTCGGGGACAATGAGCAGTTCTTC
CDR3: CASSPFGDNEQFF
V: TRBV7-3
D: -
size: -
J: TRBJ2-1

DNA: TGTGCCAGCAGCTTACAAGCGGGAGCCGCCTACGAGCAGTACTTC
CDR3: CASSLQAGAAYEQYF
V: TRBV7-3
D: TRBD2
size: -
J: TRBJ2-7

DNA: TGTGCCAGCAGCTTGGAGGGGACAGGGGGAAACACCATATATTTT
CDR3: CASSLEGTGGNTIYF
V: TRBV5-5
D: TRBD1
size: -
J: TRBJ1-3

DNA: TGTGCCATCAGTGAGTCCCAGTTTGGGGCCAACGTCCTGACTTTC
CDR3: CAISESQFGANVLTF
V: TRBV10-3
D: -
size: -
J: TRBJ2-6

DNA: TGTGCCAGCAGCATCCGTTACAATGAGCAGTTCTTC
CDR3: CASSIRYNEQFF
V: TRBV9
D: -
size: -
J: TRBJ2-1

DNA: TGTGCCAGCAGTTTAACTAGGGGGGGGACCGGGGAGCTGTTTTTT
CDR3: CASSLTRGGTGELFF
V: TRBV27
D: -
size: -
J: TRBJ2-2

DNA: TGTGCCAGCAGTCCCCACGGTCCAGGACAGGCGTACGAGCAGTACTTC
CDR3: CASSPHGPGQAYEQYF
V: TRBV6-2/TRBV6-3
D: TRBD1
size: -
J: TRBJ2-7

DNA: TGTGCCAGTAGTATGACGAGGGGGGGCCGCACAGATACGCAGTATTTT
CDR3: CASSMTRGGRTDTQYF
V: TRBV19
D: -
size: -
J: TRBJ2-3

DNA: TGCGCCAGCAGCGAACAGGGTGCCACCGGGGAGCTGTTTTTT
CDR3: CASSEQGATGELFF
V: TRBV10-1
D: -
size: -
J: TRBJ2-2

DNA: TGTGCCAGTTCCGTACTAGCGGGAGGCCACCTCCCCCAAGAGACCCAGTACTTC
CDR3: CASSVLAGGHLPQETQYF
V: TRBV19
D: TRBD2
size: -
J: TRBJ2-5

DNA: TGTGCCACCAGCAACCGGGACAAAGCTTTCTTT
CDR3: CATSNRDKAFF
V: TRBV15
D: -
size: -
J: TRBJ1-1

DNA: TGTGCCAGCAGGGGACAGGGGCGGGAGGGAAATGAGCAGTTCTTC
CDR3: CASRGQGREGNEQFF
V: TRBV7-9
D: -
size: -
J: TRBJ2-1

DNA: TGTGCCAGCAGACCGGGACAGGGAAACTATGGCTACACCTTC
CDR3: CASRPGQGNYGYTF
V: TRBV6-6
D: TRBD1
size: -
J: TRBJ1-2

DNA: TGTGCCAGCAGCTTGGACCAGGACACAGATACGCAGTATTTT
CDR3: CASSLDQDTDTQYF
V: TRBV5-5
D: -
size: -
J: TRBJ2-3

DNA: TGTGCCAGCAGGATGACAGGAGATGATCAAGAGACCCAGTACTTC
CDR3: CASRMTGDDQETQYF
V: TRBV25-1
D: -
size: -
J: TRBJ2-5

DNA: TGTGCCAGCAGTTTGGGACAGTTAAATCAGCCCCAGCATTTT
CDR3: CASSLGQLNQPQHF
V: TRBV28
D: TRBD1
size: -
J: TRBJ1-5

DNA: TGTGCCAGTAGTATATCACTAGCGGGAGGCCCCCGATACACAGATACGCAGTATTTT
CDR3: CASSISLAGGPRYTDTQYF
V: TRBV19
D: TRBD2
size: -
J: TRBJ2-3

DNA: TGTGCCAGCAGCTTGAGGGAGACCGGAGGGTACTTC
CDR3: CASSLRETGGYF
V: TRBV5-6
D: -
size: -
J: TRBJ2-7

DNA: TGTGCCAGTTCTTGGAGACTAGCGGGGGAAGGATACGAGCAGTACTTC
CDR3: CASSWRLAGEGYEQYF
V: TRBV19
D: TRBD2
size: -
J: TRBJ2-7

DNA: TGTGCCAGCAGTCAACCCGGGACAGGGACCTACGAGCAGTACTTC
CDR3: CASSQPGTGTYEQYF
V: TRBV6-1
D: TRBD1
size: -
J: TRBJ2-7

DNA: TGCGCCAGCAGCCCTGGACTAGCGGTCACAGATACGCAGTATTTT
CDR3: CASSPGLAVTDTQYF
V: TRBV5-1
D: TRBD2
size: -
J: TRBJ2-3

DNA: TGCGCCAGCAGTTCTGAACCCCGGACAGATACGCAGTATTTT
CDR3: CASSSEPRTDTQYF
V: TRBV4-1
D: -
size: -
J: TRBJ2-3

DNA: TGTGCCAGCAGCGTCGGGACAGGTCAAGAGACCCAGTACTTC
CDR3: CASSVGTGQETQYF
V: TRBV9
D: TRBD1
size: -
J: TRBJ2-5

DNA: TGCACCAGCAGCTACAGACTAGCGGGGAGCGTTAGAGGAGGTAACAATGAGCAGTTCTTC
CDR3: CTSSYRLAGSVRGGNNEQFF
V: TRBV1
D: -
size: -
J: TRBJ2-1

DNA: TGTGCCAGCAGTTTAGCTGGGACAGGGGCCTACGAGCAGTACTTC
CDR3: CASSLAGTGAYEQYF
V: TRBV28
D: TRBD1
size: -
J: TRBJ2-7

DNA: TGTGCCAGCAGTTCCTACGGAGACTATGGCTACACCTTC
CDR3: CASSSYGDYGYTF
V: TRBV27
D: -
size: -
J: TRBJ1-2

DNA: TGTGCCAGCAGTGGTCGGACTAGCGGGGTTAGCACAGATACGCAGTATTTT
CDR3: CASSGRTSGVSTDTQYF
V: TRBV6-1
D: TRBD2
size: -
J: TRBJ2-3

DNA: TGTGCCAGCAGTCTTCAAACTGGCTACGAGCAGTACTTC
CDR3: CASSLQTGYEQYF
V: TRBV27
D: -
size: -
J: TRBJ2-7

DNA: TGCGCCAGCAGCTTCCATACAGGGGTTACTCAGCCCCAGCATTTT
CDR3: CASSFHTGVTQPQHF
V: TRBV4-1
D: TRBD1
size: few
J: TRBJ1-5

DNA: TGTGCCAGCTCACCACCCGGACAGGGAATAACCTTAGCCAAAAACATTCAGTACTTC
CDR3: CASSPPGQGITLAKNIQYF
V: TRBV18
D: TRBD1
size: -
J: TRBJ2-4

DNA: TGCAGCGTTGAATCGACTAGCGGGGGTACAGATACGCAGTATTTT
CDR3: CSVESTSGGTDTQYF
V: TRBV29-1
D: TRBD2
size: -
J: TRBJ2-3

DNA: TGTGCCATCAGTGAGACCGGGACAGGGGCTACAGATACGCAGTATTTT
CDR3: CAISETGTGATDTQYF
V: TRBV10-3
D: TRBD1
size: -
J: TRBJ2-3

DNA: TGCAGCGTTGGGACACCCGGGGATACGCAGTATTTT
CDR3: CSVGTPGDTQYF
V: TRBV29-1
D: -
size: -
J: TRBJ2-3

DNA: TGTGCCAGCAGTAGGGACTCGGGTCAATCCTACGAGCAGTACTTC
CDR3: CASSRDSGQSYEQYF
V: TRBV6-5
D: -
size: -
J: TRBJ2-7

DNA: TGTGCCAGCAGCTTAGGACTAGCGGGAGGGTACTACGAGCAGTACTTC
CDR3: CASSLGLAGGYYEQYF
V: TRBV7-6
D: TRBD2
size: -
J: TRBJ2-7

DNA: TGCGCCAGCAGTAGGTTTTTGGACAGGCTGTATGGTATGAACACTGAAGCTTTCTTT
CDR3: CASSRFLDRLYGMNTEAFF
V: TRBV4-1
D: TRBD1
size: -
J: TRBJ1-1

DNA: TGCGCCAGCAGCTTGGGAGACAGGGTCGATGGCTACACCTTC
CDR3: CASSLGDRVDGYTF
V: TRBV5-1
D: TRBD1
size: -
J: TRBJ1-2

DNA: TGTGCCAGCAGCACTCCTAGGACTAGCGGGAAAGCAGATACGCAGTATTTT
CDR3: CASSTPRTSGKADTQYF
V: TRBV3-1/TRBV3-2
D: TRBD2
size: -
J: TRBJ2-3

DNA: TGTGCCAGCAGCCCGAGGGACTCCGGTACGCAGTATTTT
CDR3: CASSPRDSGTQYF
V: TRBV7-2
D: -
size: -
J: TRBJ2-3

DNA: TGTGCCAGCAGCTTAGAACATAGCGGGGGGGATAGCTACGAGCAGTACTTC
CDR3: CASSLEHSGGDSYEQYF
V: TRBV13
D: TRBD2
size: -
J: TRBJ2-7

DNA: TGTGCCAGCAGCCCGGGACTAGCGGACTTCTACGAGCAGTACTTC
CDR3: CASSPGLADFYEQYF
V: TRBV7-3
D: TRBD2
size: -
J: TRBJ2-7

DNA: TGTGCCAGCAGCAAAAAGCCCATGGACGTCCTGACTTTC
CDR3: CASSKKPMDVLTF
V: TRBV21-1
D: -
size: -
J: TRBJ2-6

DNA: TGTGCCAGTAGGGACCGGGACAGGGCCTATGGCTACACCTTC
CDR3: CASRDRDRAYGYTF
V: TRBV19
D: TRBD1
size: -
J: TRBJ1-2